Below, 23 T cell receptor beta chains from the same sample are listed, as sequenced in a study of T cell clones after liver transplantation. Here immunoSEQ multiplex PCR was the method, and the copy in TCRdb shows in-frame clones only, minus some. Of about 120,000 clones detected, 90% appear once; the ten largest clones hold 0.65% to 0.85%. This sample comprised CD4+ T cells from blood, obtained 12 months after liver transplant. The receptor source for this set is a human patient who received a liver transplant. Certain T cells may be donor cells from the graft.

This chain links TRBV28 with TRBJ1-5; TRBD1 agrees at 7 bases. Germline-derived CDR1 and CDR2 are MDHEN and SYDVKM. The CDR3 totals 15 residues. With 6 bases clipped from V and 1 base from J, the junction kept 6 bases outside the gene matches. CDR3 amino acids: CASSQGGQSNQPQHF. CDR3 DNA sequence: TGTGCCAGCAGCCAAGGGGGACAGAGCAATCAGCCCCAGCATTTT.

The chain carries TRBV18 and TRBJ2-1; D possibly corresponds to TRBD2 (6 bases). Trimming took off 3 bases at V and 4 bases at J, with 10 bases between the two ends. The CDR3 is 14 amino acids. Germline assignment: CDR1 KGHSH and CDR2 LQKENI. The CDR3 DNA reads as TGTGCCAGCTCACCCTCAGCGGGTTACAATGAGCAGTTCTTC. This translates into CASSPSAGYNEQFF.

The chain is built from TRBV7-3 and TRBJ2-1; 16 bases fit TRBD2. CDR1 is SGHTA, CDR2 FQGTGA, per germline. The V gene end was trimmed by 1 base and the J gene end by 5 bases; junction bases not matched to a gene: 8. The CDR3 runs to 19 residues. DNA of the CDR3: TGTGCCAGCAGCTTAAAGGGGACTAGCGGGAGGGCCTTGAACAATGAGCAGTTCTTC. Amino acid sequence: CASSLKGTSGRALNNEQFF.

V and J are TRBV21-1 and TRBJ2-1. TRBV21-1 has pseudogene status. This CDR3 has 14 residues. The CDR3: CWVPGNLQSQEQFF. The CDR3 DNA reads as TGTTGGGTCCCTGGGAATTTGCAGTCGCAAGAGCAGTTCTTC.

The CDR3 here is CASSLTGTPVSYEQYF. CDR3 DNA: TGTGCCAGCAGCTTGACTGGGACACCTGTTTCCTACGAGCAGTACTTC. The rearrangement uses TRBV7-2 and TRBJ2-7; the D gene is possibly TRBD1 (6 bases). Germline CDR1 and CDR2: SGHTA and FQGNSA. This CDR3 has 16 amino acids. The V end was cut by 3 bases, the J end by 1 base, with 16 bases between.

The chain is built from TRBV28 and TRBJ1-1, with TRBD1 as a possible D gene (6 bases). Trimming cost V 5 bases and J 6 bases, with 16 bases left between them. The length of the CDR3 is 14 residues. The V gene's germline CDR1 is MDHEN and CDR2 SYDVKM. CDR3 sequence reads: CASSIPRGGSEAFF. CDR3 bases: TGTGCCAGCAGTATCCCCAGAGGGGGGTCTGAAGCTTTCTTT.

The chain employs TRBV29-1 and TRBJ2-5, with 10 bases identical to TRBD1. The germline V gene encodes CDR1 SQVTM and CDR2 ANQGSEA. Trimming cost V 1 base and J 7 bases; bases outside gene matches: 9. CDR3 length equals 15 residues. Here the CDR3 DNA reads TGCAGCGTTGAAGTCGGACAGGGGGTTTTACTGACCCAGTACTTC. Translated: CSVEVGQGVLLTQYF.

The chain uses TRBV19 and TRBJ1-3; D not certain. This CDR3 comprises 15 residues. Germline V gene sequence: CDR1 LNHDA, CDR2 SQIVND (reference sequence). Trimming stripped 0 bases from V and 0 bases from J, with 6 bases between. The CDR3, as DNA: TGTGCCAGTAGTATAGAGGGGAGCTCTGGAAACACCATATATTTT. Its translation is CASSIEGSSGNTIYF.

V gene TRBV7-9 combines with J gene TRBJ2-1; 10 bases match TRBD2. The CDR3 totals 17 residues. Losses at the gene ends were 1 base for V and 2 bases for J; bases not matched to a gene: 5. Germline CDR1 is SEHNR and CDR2 is FQNEAQ (reference sequence). The CDR3 DNA reads TGTGCCAGCAGCTTAGGGGGCCTAGCGGGAGCCTACAATGAGCAGTTCTTC. Encoded protein: CASSLGGLAGAYNEQFF.

The rearrangement uses TRBV19 and TRBJ2-2, with D perhaps being TRBD1 or TRBD2 (5 bases each). Looked up from germline, CDR1 is LNHDA and CDR2 is SQIVND (reference sequence). The CDR3 covers 20 residues. V shed 5 bases and J shed 6 bases, with 31 bases lying between them. The CDR3 DNA is TGTGCCAGTAGTGTTCCTAAGGGGACGCCGGTGCTTCTGGCCCCCGGGGAGCTGTTTTTT. Its protein is CASSVPKGTPVLLAPGELFF.

The CDR3 reads CASSVGPGPYEQYF. In nucleotides, the CDR3 is TGTGCCAGCAGCGTAGGACCGGGACCGTACGAGCAGTACTTC. V is TRBV9 and J is TRBJ2-7; D may correspond to TRBD1 or TRBD2 (5 bases each). The V and J ends lost 0 bases and 4 bases respectively, with 11 bases between them. CDR1 and CDR2 from the germline V gene are SGDLS and YYNGEE. The length of the CDR3 is 14 residues.

The V gene is TRBV7-2, the J gene TRBJ1-1; D is undetermined. This CDR3 is 15 amino acids long. V was clipped by 5 bases and J by 0 bases, with 13 bases between them. Germline lookup yields CDR1 SGHTA and CDR2 FQGNSA. CDR3 loop: CASSASLLMNTEAFF. The CDR3 DNA reads TGTGCCAGCAGCGCCTCACTACTCATGAACACTGAAGCTTTCTTT.

The chain uses TRBV30 and TRBJ2-7; D unresolved. CDR1 GTSNPN and CDR2 SVGIG come from the germline V gene (reference sequence). V lost 0 bases and J lost 1, with 7 bases in between. The CDR3 is 13 residues long. CDR3 DNA: TGTGCCTGGAGTGTACCCCTTTCCTACGAGCAGTACTTC. It codes for CAWSVPLSYEQYF.

The chain links TRBV5-1 to TRBJ2-2, with D perhaps matching TRBD1 or TRBD2 (5 bases each). The CDR3 runs to 16 residues. Germline V CDR1 and CDR2: SGHRS, YFSETQ. The V end lost 3 bases, the J end lost 4 bases, and 16 bases lay between the germline ends. CDR3 loop: CASSSGTSPSTGELFF. The CDR3 coding sequence is TGCGCCAGCAGCTCCGGGACCTCCCCTTCCACCGGGGAGCTGTTTTTT.

On this clone: The junction departs from the called germline gene at one end, perhaps through a read error. V and J are TRBV5-1 and TRBJ1-4; a weak D match, TRBD1 (5 bases). In germline, CDR1 is SGHRS, CDR2 YFSETQ. The CDR3 has 11 residues. CDR3 sequence: CASSKKIGTAF. CDR3 coding DNA: TGCGCCAGCAGCAAAAAAATTGGGACCGCCTTT.

This chain uses TRBV7-2 with TRBJ2-5; a weak D match, TRBD2 (6 bases). Germline V gene data show CDR1 as SGHTA and CDR2 as FQGNSA. The CDR3 length is 19 residues. The V gene lost 4 bases and the J gene lost 4 bases, with 28 bases spanning the gap. This CDR3 reads CASSSRQSIGSGLRETQYF. The CDR3 DNA reads as TGTGCCAGCAGCTCTCGCCAATCTATCGGTTCGGGACTGAGAGAGACCCAGTACTTC.

The V and J genes are TRBV7-3 and TRBJ2-2, with D uncertain. Trimming took 1 base from V and 4 from J, leaving 10 bases between them. Germline CDR1 SGHTA, CDR2 FQGTGA. The length of the CDR3 is 15 residues. CDR3 nucleotide sequence: TGTGCCAGCAGCTTAAGGCCATCAACCACCGGGGAGCTGTTTTTT. It encodes CASSLRPSTTGELFF.

CDR3 residues: CASSPGPNYEQYF. DNA of the CDR3: TGTGCCAGCAGCCCCGGACCCAACTACGAGCAGTACTTC. V and J are TRBV9 and TRBJ2-7; D uncertain. The ends were cut back, 4 bases at V and 3 bases at J, with 11 bases in the middle. Germline V lookup: CDR1 SGDLS, CDR2 YYNGEE. The CDR3 contains 13 residues.

The V and J genes are TRBV27 and TRBJ2-6; D is uncertain. Trimming pared 6 bases from V and 2 bases from J, leaving 11 bases between. The CDR3 sequence is 15 residues long. Germline values: CDR1 MNHEY, CDR2 SMNVEV (reference sequence). Here the CDR3 reads CASRPEPPGANVLTF. In nucleotides, the CDR3 is TGTGCCAGCAGACCCGAGCCGCCTGGGGCCAACGTCCTGACTTTC.

This chain joins TRBV5-6 and TRBJ1-4; D remains unclear. There are 15 residues in the CDR3. V was clipped by 0 bases and J by 8 bases, with 14 bases between them. Germline-derived CDR1 and CDR2 are SGHDT and YYEEEE. The DNA for the CDR3 is TGTGCCAGCAGCTTGGTGAGAGGGAGGACGGAAAAACTGTTTTTT. Translation: CASSLVRGRTEKLFF.

This chain connects TRBV27 to TRBJ2-3; 7 bases fit TRBD2. V shed 5 bases and J 4 bases; nucleotides not matched to a gene: 9. This CDR3 comprises 15 residues. The germline V gene encodes CDR1 MNHEY and CDR2 SMNVEV (reference sequence). As DNA, the CDR3 is TGTGCCAGCAGTGGGGCGGGCGGGAGACCAGATACGCAGTATTTT. This codes for CASSGAGGRPDTQYF.

This chain joins TRBV7-2 and TRBJ2-5, with D possibly TRBD1 on 6 matching bases. This CDR3 spans 16 amino acids. V was clipped by 7 bases and J by 5 bases, with 23 bases between them. Germline values: CDR1 SGHTA, CDR2 FQGNSA. CDR3: CASTSSPGTGLETQYF. The CDR3, as DNA: TGTGCCAGCACCTCATCACCGGGCACAGGGTTGGAGACCCAGTACTTC.

The chain combines TRBV20-1 with TRBJ2-1; D gene uncertain. V lost 4 bases and J lost 5, with 6 bases in between. This CDR3 comprises 11 residues. Germline-derived CDR1 and CDR2 are DFQATT and SNEGSKA (reference sequence). CDR3 DNA sequence: TGCAGTGCTATGCCAAACAATGAGCAGTTCTTC. Amino acid sequence: CSAMPNNEQFF.